This T cell receptor (beta chain) was obtained from a study of T cell changes during pregnancy in multiple sclerosis. Sequencing used immunoSEQ multiplex PCR; TCRdb keeps in-frame clones, though not all of them. The sample consists of about 29,000 clones, about nine tenths of them appearing once. CDR1 is MNHEY, CDR2 SMNVEV, per germline (reference sequence). The CDR3 has 13 amino acids. Trimming removed 2 bases at V and 9 bases at J, with 13 bases between. The V call is TRBV27, the J call TRBJ1-1; the D is unclear. The specimen was CD8+ T cells from peripheral blood mononuclear cells, collected after pregnancy. This TCR was sampled from a female donor with multiple sclerosis, enrolled in a pregnancy study. The CDR3: CASSLRAGFQAFF. In DNA, the CDR3 is TGTGCCAGCAGTTTACGGGCGGGTTTTCAAGCTTTCTTT.